This TCR beta chain was captured in a study of human T cells and chemical hapten exposure. Germline V lookup: CDR1 SGHRS, CDR2 YFSETQ. There are 15 residues in the CDR3. Trimming cost V 3 bases and J 1 base; bases outside gene matches: 3. TCRdb re-called the RACE reads with MiXCR, one entry per CDR3 protein. Here the sample spans about 120,000 distinct CDR3 sequences, about 13% being singletons. This clonotype appeared a few times. The time point here: pre-sensitization, week 0. Stated treatment: therapeutic diphenylcyclopropenone sensitization with weekly scalp DPC. The source is a woman between 18 and 30 years old with alopecia areata. Some clones in this sample may be carry-over from other donors' samples. The chain carries TRBV5-1 and TRBJ1-4; TRBD1 matches at 7 bases. The source was whole blood, collected in connection with sensitization to the hapten diphenylcyclopropenone (DPC). Written as DNA, the CDR3 is TGCGCCAGCAGCTATCGGACAGGAACTAATGAAAAACTGTTTTTT. Translating gives CASSYRTGTNEKLFF.